The 10 T cell receptor beta chains reported below all come from one sample, sequenced in a study of blood T cells in healthy people across ages. A J-beta primer mix and a sample-barcoded 5' primer were used in a second PCR of roughly 7 to 12 cycles. MiXCR, applied by TCRdb to the 5' RACE reads, yields one record per CDR3 protein. The sample carries about 1.8 million distinct CDR3 sequences, about 50% recorded once. Sequenced input: blood. All receptors come from a woman between 40 and 55 years old in good health.

For this clonotype: This may come from a read error, since a much larger clone is one base off. The chain has TRBV10-3 and TRBJ2-5; 9 nucleotides align to TRBD1. The end of the DNA aligns better with TRBJ2-7, so the J call may be wrong. Per the germline V gene, CDR1 is ENHRY and CDR2 is SYGVKD. This CDR3 is 15 amino acids long. Here the CDR3 reads CAISEANRGQYEQYF. The CDR3 coding sequence is TGTGCCATCAGTGAGGCGAACAGGGGGCAATACGAGCAGTACTTC.

This clonotype was seen once. The chain combines TRBV5-8 with TRBJ1-5, with D hard to call. The CDR3 is 13 residues long. Germline loops: CDR1 SGHTS, CDR2 YDEGEE. V lost 0 bases to trimming and J lost 7 bases, with 8 bases between them. CDR3 amino acids: CASSLVWYQPQHF. CDR3 in DNA: TGTGCCAGCAGCTTGGTTTGGTACCAGCCCCAGCATTTT.

V and J are TRBV6-5 and TRBJ2-1; D unclear. V shed 6 bases and J shed 7 bases, with 10 bases lying between them. This CDR3 is 12 amino acids long. CDR1 MNHEY and CDR2 SVGAGI come from the germline V gene. CDR3 sequence (DNA): TGTGCCAGCAGGCTACCGGGTAATGAGCAGTTCTTC. Protein: CASRLPGNEQFF.

This clonotype has a handful of counts. The chain uses TRBV28 and TRBJ2-5, with 10 bases fitting TRBD1. The V gene end was trimmed by 7 bases and the J gene end by 6 bases; junction bases not matched to a gene: 5. CDR1 and CDR2 from the germline V gene are MDHEN and SYDVKM. This CDR3 comprises 13 residues. This chain's CDR3 is CASTGTGVQTQYF. CDR3 DNA: TGTGCCAGCACAGGGACAGGGGTTCAGACCCAGTACTTC.

The V and J genes are TRBV12-3 or TRBV12-4 and TRBJ1-5; possible D gene TRBD1, 5 bases. Between the trimmed V and J ends, which lost 5 bases and 1 base, there was a span of 18 bases. This CDR3 contains 17 residues. CDR3 loop: CASSREKGRQSNQPQHF. DNA for the CDR3: TGTGCCAGCAGTCGAGAGAAGGGACGCCAGAGCAATCAGCCCCAGCATTTT.

Here the CDR3 reads CASSYSRITDTQYF. The CDR3 nucleotides read TGTGCCAGCAGTTACTCGCGGATCACAGATACGCAGTATTTT. The chain combines TRBV6-6 with TRBJ2-3; D is ambiguous. The V end was cut by 0 bases, the J end by 2 bases, with 6 bases between. The CDR3 extends over 14 amino acids. Germline V gives CDR1 MNHNY, CDR2 SVGAGI (reference sequence).

The chain joins TRBV10-1 to TRBJ2-5, with D hard to call. Between the trimmed V and J ends, which lost 3 bases and 1 base, there was a span of 9 bases. The germline CDR1 and CDR2 sequences are WNHNN and SYGVQD (reference sequence). There are 14 residues in the CDR3. For the CDR3, the DNA is TGCGCCAGCAGTGAAAGGCAGGTCCAAGAGACCCAGTACTTC. Its translation is CASSERQVQETQYF.

The chain combines TRBV7-2 with TRBJ2-5, with 9 bases identical to TRBD1. CDR1 is SGHTA, CDR2 FQGNSA, per germline. This CDR3 comprises 14 residues. V was pared by 4 bases and J by 5 bases, with 5 bases of the junction left unmatched. The DNA of the CDR3 is TGTGCCAGCAGCTCACAGGGGGCGGATGAGACCCAGTACTTC. This translates into CASSSQGADETQYF.

The chain recombines TRBV5-1 with TRBJ2-4; D gene uncertain. The assigned J gene may be wrong: the sequence end matches TRBJ2-5 better. CDR1 is SGHRS, CDR2 YFSETQ, per germline. The CDR3 contains 12 residues. Written as DNA, the CDR3 is TGCGCCAGCAGCTTGGTGGGGAAGACCCAGTACTTC. This sequence encodes CASSLVGKTQYF.

The chain combines TRBV28 with TRBJ1-2; D gene uncertain. Germline-derived CDR1 and CDR2 are MDHEN and SYDVKM. V lost 2 bases to trimming and J lost 6 bases, with 13 bases between them. CDR3 length: 14 residues. CDR3 DNA sequence: TGTGCCAGCAGTTTAGGCCCGCCGACTAATGGCTACACCTTC. This translates into CASSLGPPTNGYTF.